Sequencing of this T cell receptor (beta chain) was carried out in a study of blood T cell repertoires in COVID-19 (dated by TCRdb to 2018 to 2021). Looking at the study overall: The collaborator samples originated in the United States, Italy and Spain and spanned the acute and convalescent phases of COVID-19. The material from the prospective study consisted of cDNA or gDNA derived from T cells, B-cell-depleted T cells, or PBMCs. Subjects who had been exposed to COVID-19, were actively infected with it, or had recovered from it provided the deeply sampled blood TCRbeta repertoires that made up the dataset. A freely available public database, intended as a resource for researchers studying the immune response to SARS-CoV-2, is where the repertoires were released. The samples were drawn from two sources: the first 160 participants of the ongoing ImmuneRACE study, and 1,254 subjects contributed by 6 global collaborators. The sample metadata nearly always contained a de-identified subject ID, COVID-19 status, age in years and sex. HLA class I and class II types, where available, came from metadata supplied by the sample provider rather than from assay-based typing.

Only a few counts were recorded for this clone. Its cognate antigen has yet to be identified. No qualities accompany the bases; no much larger clone lies one base away. Broad study findings and their caveats: The amount of clinical and demographic metadata varied by source and participant and was provided uncurated.

The immunoSEQ Assay, a bias-controlled multiplex PCR, was used to amplify TCRbeta CDR3 regions from genomic DNA. The authors' analysis ran thus. Nucleated cell counts per sample were estimated from amplification of reference gene primers within the assay. To quantify the absolute abundance of each unique TCRbeta CDR3 rearrangement, sequence reads were collapsed and filtered. Productive Simpson clonality was computed per sample as the square root of Simpson's diversity index over productive rearrangements. Entries here come from immuneACCESS through TCRdb and include only in-frame sequences with V and J called. Some clones fail to appear in such tables; in the studies checked, an unresolved V gene covers under half of the shortfall, and the cause of the remainder is unknown. V, J and clone size were drawn from that table, and D and trimming were deduced from the DNA. Counted in this sample were about 200,000 clones; around nine tenths of them appeared once. 1.5% to 2% of the sample is taken by the ten largest.

The germline V and J ends show losses of 5 bases and 8 bases respectively, and no gene match explains 13 bases of the junction. The CDR3 holds 17 amino acids from the cysteine to the phenylalanine. The sequence is cut down to CDR3 DNA, 51 bases in frame from base 1. The germline V gene (reference sequence) sets CDR1 to SEHNR and CDR2 to FQNEAQ. Each collaborating institution followed its own protocols to collect whole blood in K2EDTA tubes. For TCRbeta analysis, collaborators shipped samples in one of three forms: frozen whole blood, isolated PBMCs, or DNA extracted from either of those sample types.

The TCR was taken from a man between 18 and 29 years old with active or convalescent COVID-19. Sequencing used peripheral blood. The V gene is TRBV7-9 and the J gene is TRBJ2-2, and 11 bases in between align with TRBD2. The CDR3 region: CASSPPGLAGGTGELFF. The sequenced DNA: TGTGCCAGCAGCCCCCCCGGGCTAGCGGGGGGCACGGGGGAGCTGTTTTTT.